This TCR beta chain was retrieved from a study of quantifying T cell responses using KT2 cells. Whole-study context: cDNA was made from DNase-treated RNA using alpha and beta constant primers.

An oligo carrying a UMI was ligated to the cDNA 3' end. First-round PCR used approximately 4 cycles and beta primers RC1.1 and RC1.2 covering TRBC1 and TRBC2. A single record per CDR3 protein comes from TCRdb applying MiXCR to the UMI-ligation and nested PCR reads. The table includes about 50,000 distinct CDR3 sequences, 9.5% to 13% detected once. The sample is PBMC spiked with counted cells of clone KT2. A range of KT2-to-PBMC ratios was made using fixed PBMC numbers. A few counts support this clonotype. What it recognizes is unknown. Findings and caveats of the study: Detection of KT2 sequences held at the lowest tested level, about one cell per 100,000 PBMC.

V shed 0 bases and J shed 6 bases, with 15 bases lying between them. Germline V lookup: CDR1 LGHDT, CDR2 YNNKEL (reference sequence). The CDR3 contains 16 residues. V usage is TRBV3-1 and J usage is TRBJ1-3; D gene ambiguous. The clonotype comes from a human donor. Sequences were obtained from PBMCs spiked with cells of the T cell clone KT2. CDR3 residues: CASSQDPARRSNTIYF. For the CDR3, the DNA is TGTGCCAGCAGCCAAGATCCGGCCAGGAGGTCAAACACCATATATTTT.